Listed here are 3 T cell receptor beta chains from one sample, sequenced in a study of T-cell reconstitution after alpha-beta-depleted transplantation in children listed by TCRdb under 2016. The treatment or condition tag for this specimen amounts to: allogeneic hematopoietic cell transplantation with graft depleted of TCRalphabeta T cells and CD19 B cells. Libraries were prepared through PCR. Sequenced using an Illumina HiSeq 2500. Molecular barcoding was employed in the preparation of TCR libraries, with unique molecular identifiers being used to normalize TCRbeta repertoire quantification. TCRdb reanalyzed the raw reads on its own, using fastp at Q25 for trimming and MiXCR for clone calling, and kept in-frame beta chains. Each entry merges the rows of one CDR3 protein and shows their most common DNA and genes. This sample is represented by around 94,000 distinct CDR3 sequences; roughly 7.6% of them were singletons. The ten largest clones take up roughly 17% of the sample.

Sequencing used PBMCs, obtained before TCRalphabeta/CD19-depleted stem cell transplant. These receptors all stem from a boy aged 2-15 years with acute lymphoblastic leukemia, due to receive a stem cell transplant.

The gene calls are TRBV18 and TRBJ1-2; D not resolved. The CDR3 runs 15 residues. With 1 base removed from V and 8 bases from J, the gap between germline ends came to 17 bases. Germline V gives CDR1 KGHSH, CDR2 LQKENI. The CDR3 spells CASSPRASDFEGYTF. CDR3 nucleotide sequence: TGTGCCAGCTCACCACGGGCAAGCGACTTCGAGGGCTACACCTTC.

This clonotype was recorded many times. This rearrangement joins TRBV5-1 to TRBJ1-1, with D possibly being TRBD1 (6 bases). Germline values: CDR1 SGHRS, CDR2 YFSETQ. The V end was cut by 2 bases, the J end by 1 base, with 18 bases between. The CDR3 loop spans 17 amino acids. The DNA of the CDR3 is TGCGCCAGCAGCTTCCGACAGGTCCGATTCGGGAACACTGAAGCTTTCTTT. Protein product: CASSFRQVRFGNTEAFF.

This clonotype has more than one count but fewer than ten. V and J are TRBV7-9 and TRBJ1-1, with a weak D call TRBD1 (6 bases). Trimming removed 5 bases at V and 0 bases at J, with 13 bases between. The CDR3 runs 15 residues. In germline, CDR1 is SEHNR, CDR2 FQNEAQ (reference sequence). The CDR3 DNA follows: TGTGCCAGCAGCAGCCAGGACAGTTTGAACACTGAAGCTTTCTTT. Amino acid sequence: CASSSQDSLNTEAFF.